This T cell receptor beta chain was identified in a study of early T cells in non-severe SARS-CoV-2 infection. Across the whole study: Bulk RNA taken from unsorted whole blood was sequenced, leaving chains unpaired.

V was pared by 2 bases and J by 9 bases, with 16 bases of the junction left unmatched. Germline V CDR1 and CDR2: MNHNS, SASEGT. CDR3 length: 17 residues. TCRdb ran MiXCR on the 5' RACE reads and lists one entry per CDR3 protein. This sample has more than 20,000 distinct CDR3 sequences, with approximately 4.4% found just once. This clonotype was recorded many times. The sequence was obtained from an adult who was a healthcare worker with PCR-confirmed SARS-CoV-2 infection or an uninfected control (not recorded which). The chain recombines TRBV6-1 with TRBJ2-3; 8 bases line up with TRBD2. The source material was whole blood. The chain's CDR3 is CASSEKPAGGLPLTQYF. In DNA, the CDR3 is TGTGCCAGCAGTGAAAAGCCGGCGGGAGGCCTGCCATTGACGCAGTATTTT.